This T cell receptor (beta chain) was sequenced during a study of T-cell reconstitution after alpha-beta-depleted transplantation in children (dated by TCRdb to 2016 to 2018). Broadly, across the study: The study quantitatively tracked T-cell immune reconstitution after TCRalphabeta/CD19-depleted allogeneic hematopoietic cell transplantation in children using TCR repertoire profiling. Study-wide conclusions, independent of this receptor: In some patients, high TCRbeta diversity at day 60 was attributed to recipient T cells and intrathymic progenitors that had survived conditioning. Hyperexpanded clone frequencies declined over subsequent months; after one year, T-cell counts and TCRbeta diversity were mostly attributed to newly produced T cells. The apparently early recovery of alphabetaT-cell counts about two months after transplant reportedly depended on only several hundred rapidly expanded clones that came from non-depleted graft cells.

The CDR3 numbers 9 residues from cysteine through phenylalanine. Only the CDR3 region is kept as DNA, spanning 27 bases read in frame from base 1. Per the germline V gene, SQVTM is the CDR1 and ANQGSEA is the CDR2. V and J are truncated by 7 bases and 0 bases respectively, leaving an intervening sequence of 0 bases. This clonotype has a count of ten or more. The specificity of this receptor is unknown. Per-nucleotide qualities are absent, and no much larger clonotype sits a single base away. The library was obtained by PCR. The data were produced on an Illumina HiSeq 2500. TCR library preparation used molecular barcoding, with unique molecular identifiers applied to normalize quantification of the TCRbeta repertoire. TCRdb reworked the public reads: Q25 trimming with fastp, MiXCR clone assembly, productive beta chains retained. Rows with one shared CDR3 protein collapse into an entry with the most common genes and DNA. For this sample there are 550,000 to 600,000 distinct CDR3 sequences; 23% appear just once. The ten largest clones capture roughly 13% of the sample.

What this sample's treatment or condition label stands for: allogeneic hematopoietic cell transplantation with graft depleted of TCRalphabeta T cells and CD19 B cells. The children who served as transplant recipients had been given grafts of TCRalphabeta/CD19-depleted allogeneic hematopoietic cells. This chain is built from TRBV29-1 and TRBJ2-5; no confident D gene assignment can be made. Source: PBMCs, mostly from graft donor cells, taken 360 days after TCRalphabeta/CD19-depleted stem cell transplant. The receptor's source is a boy younger than two who had a stem cell transplant for acute myeloid leukemia, so the T cells may come from the graft donor. For the CDR3, the sequence is CSDQETQYF. The DNA reads TGCAGCGACCAAGAGACCCAGTACTTC. With all but the CDR3 taken from the reference TRBV29-1 and TRBJ2-5 genes, the full variable domain is: SAVISQKPSRDICQRGTSLTIQCQVDSQVTMMFWYRQQPGQSLTLIATANQGSEATYESGFVIDKFPISRPNLTFSTLTVSNMSPEDSSIYLCSDQETQYFGPGTRLLVL.